This T cell receptor beta chain was captured in a study of blood T cell repertoires in COVID-19. About the study: Recovery among Cohort 3 donors was established by two negative PCRs, clearance, or symptom resolution.

All enrollees were roughly 18 to 89 years old and from roughly 26 US areas. Repertoires were generated with immunoSEQ multiplex PCR, while TCRdb's copy carries only in-frame clones and drops some. The sample includes hundreds of thousands of clones, roughly nine tenths of them seen just once. Trimming removed 1 base from V and 1 base from J, with 11 bases in between. Per the germline V gene, CDR1 is GTSNPN and CDR2 is SVGIG (reference sequence). This CDR3 comprises 15 residues. The sample comprised PBMCs or T cells enriched from blood (not recorded which). The origin of this receptor is a woman between 50 and 59 years old in a cohort exposed to, infected with or recovered from COVID-19 (not recorded which). V gene TRBV30 combines with J gene TRBJ1-3, with a weak D call TRBD1 (5 bases). CDR3 residues: CAWSELRVSGNTIYF. CDR3 bases: TGTGCCTGGAGTGAGCTCAGGGTATCTGGAAACACCATATATTTT.